Listed below are T cell receptor beta chains from one sample, sequenced in a study of read filtering for tumor transcriptome and immune sequencing. TCRdb called the reads again in MiXCR, with one record for every CDR3 protein. The repertoire has 30,000 to 35,000 distinct CDR3 sequences, approximately 17% of them found once; the top ten carry around 15%. Material for sequencing was a population of CD138-negative cells sorted from bone marrow. Every receptor here comes from a donor over 35 with multiple myeloma. Each CDR3 is given with its conserved first and last residue. A D gene is named only where the DNA matches it firmly. Where a row states a size, it is once, few, many or the class of an expanded clone; other rows omit it.

j_call: TRBJ2-5
d_call: TRBD1
cdr3_length: 14
v_call: TRBV12-3/TRBV12-4
clone_size: many
cdr3_nt: TGTGCCAGCAGTGCGGGACAGGGGGCTGAGACCCAGTACTTC
cdr3_aa: CASSAGQGAETQYF

j_call: TRBJ2-1
d_call: -
cdr3_length: 18
v_call: TRBV12-3/TRBV12-4
clone_size: many
cdr3_nt: TGTGCCAGCATCCCATGGGGGACACCTGAGGGCTCCTACAATGAGCAGTTCTTC
cdr3_aa: CASIPWGTPEGSYNEQFF

j_call: TRBJ2-2
d_call: TRBD2
cdr3_length: 18
v_call: TRBV10-3
clone_size: few
cdr3_nt: TGTGCCATCAGTGAGTCTGCGGGACTAGCGGCGAACACCGGGGAGCTGTTTTTT
cdr3_aa: CAISESAGLAANTGELFF

j_call: TRBJ1-5
d_call: -
cdr3_length: 16
v_call: TRBV30
clone_size: many
cdr3_nt: TGTGCCTGGAGTAACCCGGTCGGCCCAGCGGGGCAGCCCCAGCATTTT
cdr3_aa: CAWSNPVGPAGQPQHF

j_call: TRBJ1-3
d_call: TRBD1
cdr3_length: 17
v_call: TRBV9
clone_size: many
cdr3_nt: TGTGCCAGCAGCGTATCATCAGGGGGCTTCGGCGGAAACACCATATATTTT
cdr3_aa: CASSVSSGGFGGNTIYF

j_call: TRBJ1-6
d_call: -
cdr3_length: 13
v_call: TRBV2
clone_size: few
cdr3_nt: TGTGCCAGCGGAGGCCAGGGCACTTCACCCCTCCACTTT
cdr3_aa: CASGGQGTSPLHF

j_call: TRBJ2-3
d_call: -
cdr3_length: 12
v_call: TRBV20-1
clone_size: -
cdr3_nt: TGCAGTGGCGACTGGGTAACAGATACGCAGTATTTC
cdr3_aa: CSGDWVTDTQYF

j_call: TRBJ2-3
d_call: -
cdr3_length: 16
v_call: TRBV12-3/TRBV12-4
clone_size: many
cdr3_nt: TGTGCCAGCAGTCCCTCACTGGGGATGGGCACAGATACGCAGTATTTT
cdr3_aa: CASSPSLGMGTDTQYF

j_call: TRBJ2-7
d_call: -
cdr3_length: 16
v_call: TRBV19
clone_size: many
cdr3_nt: TGTGCCAGTAGTTCCTTAGGGGGAGCCTCAGCCTACGAGCAGTACTTC
cdr3_aa: CASSSLGGASAYEQYF

j_call: TRBJ1-2
d_call: TRBD1
cdr3_length: 16
v_call: TRBV30
clone_size: many
cdr3_nt: TGTGCCTGGAGTTGGGGAGGACAGGTAGCTAACTATGGCTACACCTTC
cdr3_aa: CAWSWGGQVANYGYTF

j_call: TRBJ2-3
d_call: TRBD2
cdr3_length: 16
v_call: TRBV5-1
clone_size: -
cdr3_nt: TGCGCCAGCAGCGTCGGTCTAGCGGGGGGCCCAGATACGCAGTATTTT
cdr3_aa: CASSVGLAGGPDTQYF

j_call: TRBJ2-7
d_call: TRBD1
cdr3_length: 16
v_call: TRBV6-5
clone_size: many
cdr3_nt: TGTGCCAGCAGACCGCCGGGACAGGCCTCAGCCTACGAGCAGTACTTC
cdr3_aa: CASRPPGQASAYEQYF

j_call: TRBJ1-2
d_call: -
cdr3_length: 13
v_call: TRBV28
clone_size: few
cdr3_nt: TGTGCCAGCAGTCGCGCAGCCGACTATGGCTACACCTTC
cdr3_aa: CASSRAADYGYTF

j_call: TRBJ2-7
d_call: -
cdr3_length: 12
v_call: TRBV6-1
clone_size: -
cdr3_nt: TGTGCCGTCGGTACCTGGGAATACGAGCAGTACTTC
cdr3_aa: CAVGTWEYEQYF

j_call: TRBJ1-5
d_call: TRBD1
cdr3_length: 14
v_call: TRBV6-1
clone_size: -
cdr3_nt: TGTGCCAGCAGTGAAAGAGGGGGCGGACAGCCCCAGCATTTT
cdr3_aa: CASSERGGGQPQHF

j_call: TRBJ2-1
d_call: -
cdr3_length: 13
v_call: TRBV7-2
clone_size: once
cdr3_nt: TGCACCAGCAGCTTAGGCTCCTACAATGAGCAGTTCTTC
cdr3_aa: CTSSLGSYNEQFF

j_call: TRBJ2-1
d_call: TRBD2
cdr3_length: 14
v_call: TRBV12-3/TRBV12-4
clone_size: many
cdr3_nt: TGTGCCAGCAGTCGACTAGCGGCCAACAGTGAGCAGTTCTTC
cdr3_aa: CASSRLAANSEQFF

j_call: TRBJ2-3
d_call: -
cdr3_length: 14
v_call: TRBV27
clone_size: many
cdr3_nt: TGTGCCAGCAGCCTGGACCGGGAAATGGGTACGCAGTATTTT
cdr3_aa: CASSLDREMGTQYF

j_call: TRBJ2-5
d_call: -
cdr3_length: 11
v_call: TRBV20-1
clone_size: many
cdr3_nt: TGCAGTGCGCCTACCCAAGAGACCCAGTACTTC
cdr3_aa: CSAPTQETQYF

j_call: TRBJ1-1
d_call: -
cdr3_length: 14
v_call: TRBV29-1
clone_size: many
cdr3_nt: TGCAGCGCGTGGGGGGCTTCCTTGGCCACTGAAGCTTTCTTT
cdr3_aa: CSAWGASLATEAFF

j_call: TRBJ1-2
d_call: -
cdr3_length: 12
v_call: TRBV3-1
clone_size: few
cdr3_nt: TGTGCCAGCAGCCATTCGGAGGATGGCTACACCTTC
cdr3_aa: CASSHSEDGYTF

j_call: TRBJ1-5
d_call: -
cdr3_length: 15
v_call: TRBV7-9
clone_size: few
cdr3_nt: TGTGCCAGCAGCTTAGGGGGGTTTGGGGATCAGCCCCAGCATTTT
cdr3_aa: CASSLGGFGDQPQHF

j_call: TRBJ2-7
d_call: -
cdr3_length: 11
v_call: TRBV28
clone_size: medium-sized
cdr3_nt: TGTGCCAGCAGCTCTCCCTACGAGCAGTACTTC
cdr3_aa: CASSSPYEQYF

j_call: TRBJ2-7
d_call: -
cdr3_length: 11
v_call: TRBV20-1
clone_size: many
cdr3_nt: TGCAGTGCACAACAGGGTGACGAGCAGTACTTC
cdr3_aa: CSAQQGDEQYF

j_call: TRBJ2-3
d_call: TRBD1
cdr3_length: 17
v_call: TRBV11-2
clone_size: many
cdr3_nt: TGTGCCAGCAGCCGACTCCTTCCGGGACAGGGTCTTGATACGCAGTATTTT
cdr3_aa: CASSRLLPGQGLDTQYF

j_call: TRBJ2-3
d_call: TRBD2
cdr3_length: 15
v_call: TRBV20-1
clone_size: many
cdr3_nt: TGCAGTGCTAGTACCAGCGGGAGCTTCGCAGATACGCAGTATTTT
cdr3_aa: CSASTSGSFADTQYF

j_call: TRBJ1-5
d_call: -
cdr3_length: 15
v_call: TRBV6-1
clone_size: -
cdr3_nt: TGTGCCAGCAGTGAAGCGTCAGGGGGCAATCAGCCCCAGCATTTT
cdr3_aa: CASSEASGGNQPQHF

j_call: TRBJ2-1
d_call: TRBD2
cdr3_length: 20
v_call: TRBV11-2
clone_size: many
cdr3_nt: TGTGCCAGCAGCATAACACGATCGGGACTAGCGGGGGGAACCTACAATGAGCAGTTCTTC
cdr3_aa: CASSITRSGLAGGTYNEQFF

j_call: TRBJ2-3
d_call: -
cdr3_length: 14
v_call: TRBV3-1
clone_size: many
cdr3_nt: TGTGCCAGCAGCCAAGCGACGGACCCAGATACGCAGTATTTT
cdr3_aa: CASSQATDPDTQYF

j_call: TRBJ2-1
d_call: TRBD2
cdr3_length: 15
v_call: TRBV20-1
clone_size: -
cdr3_nt: TGCAGTGCTAGCCCTACTAGCGCGAGCTCGCGTGAGCAGTTCTTT
cdr3_aa: CSASPTSASSREQFF

j_call: TRBJ2-1
d_call: TRBD2
cdr3_length: 16
v_call: TRBV4-2
clone_size: -
cdr3_nt: TGTGCCAGCAGCCTCTCAGCGGGGGGTTCCTACAATGGGCAGTTCTTT
cdr3_aa: CASSLSAGGSYNGQFF

j_call: TRBJ1-1
d_call: -
cdr3_length: 10
v_call: TRBV25-1
clone_size: many
cdr3_nt: TGTGCCAGCAGTGAAGGCCAAGCTTTCTTT
cdr3_aa: CASSEGQAFF

j_call: TRBJ1-1
d_call: -
cdr3_length: 16
v_call: TRBV30
clone_size: many
cdr3_nt: TGTGCCTGGAGTGGTCGGTCCTGGACGGCTAGGTCTGAAGCTTTCTTT
cdr3_aa: CAWSGRSWTARSEAFF

j_call: TRBJ2-5
d_call: -
cdr3_length: 16
v_call: TRBV20-1
clone_size: many
cdr3_nt: TGCAGTGCTAGGTTTTATGTGGGCAATTTGCAAGAGACCCAGTACTTC
cdr3_aa: CSARFYVGNLQETQYF

j_call: TRBJ2-6
d_call: -
cdr3_length: 16
v_call: TRBV9
clone_size: many
cdr3_nt: TGTGCCAGCACCGCGGACCGGCTAACTGGGGCCAACGTCCTGACTTTC
cdr3_aa: CASTADRLTGANVLTF

j_call: TRBJ1-2
d_call: -
cdr3_length: 15
v_call: TRBV5-1
clone_size: few
cdr3_nt: TGCGCCAGCAGAAACAAGACGGATCCAAACTATGGCTACACCTTC
cdr3_aa: CASRNKTDPNYGYTF

j_call: TRBJ2-7
d_call: TRBD1
cdr3_length: 14
v_call: TRBV20-1
clone_size: -
cdr3_nt: TGCAGTGCCGAGAGATCTGGACAGGCCTACGAGCAGTACTTC
cdr3_aa: CSAERSGQAYEQYF